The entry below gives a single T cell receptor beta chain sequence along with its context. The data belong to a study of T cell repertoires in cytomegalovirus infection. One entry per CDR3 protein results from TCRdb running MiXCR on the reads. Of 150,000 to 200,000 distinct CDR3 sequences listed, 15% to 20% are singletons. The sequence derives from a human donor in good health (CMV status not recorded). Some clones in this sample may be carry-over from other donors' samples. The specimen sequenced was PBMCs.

The CDR3 nucleotides are TGCAGTGCTAACATGGCAGCGGGAGTGAATGAGCAGTTCTTC. Translation: CSANMAAGVNEQFF. The chain is built from TRBV20-1 and TRBJ2-1; 8 bases are shared with TRBD2. V was pared by 4 bases and J by 7 bases, with 9 bases of the junction left unmatched. The CDR3 is 14 amino acids. Germline-derived CDR1 and CDR2 are DFQATT and SNEGSKA (reference sequence).